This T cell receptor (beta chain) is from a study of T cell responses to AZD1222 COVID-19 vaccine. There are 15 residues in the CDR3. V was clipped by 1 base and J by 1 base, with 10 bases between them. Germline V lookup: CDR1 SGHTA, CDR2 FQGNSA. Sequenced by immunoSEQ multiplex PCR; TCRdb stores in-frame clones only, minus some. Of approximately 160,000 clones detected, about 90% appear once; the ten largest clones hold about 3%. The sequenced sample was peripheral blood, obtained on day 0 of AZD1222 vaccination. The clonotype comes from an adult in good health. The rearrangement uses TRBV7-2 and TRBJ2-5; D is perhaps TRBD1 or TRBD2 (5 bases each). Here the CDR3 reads CASSLVRGGQETQYF. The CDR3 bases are TGTGCCAGCAGCTTAGTCCGGGGCGGCCAAGAGACCCAGTACTTC. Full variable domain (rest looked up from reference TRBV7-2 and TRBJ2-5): GAGVSQSPSNKVTEKGKDVELRCDPISGHTALYWYRQSLGQGLEFLIYFQGNSAPDKSGLPSDRFSAERTGGSVSTLTIQRTQQEDSAVYLCASSLVRGGQETQYFGPGTRLLVL.